This TCR beta chain was obtained from a study of CD8 T cells in ankylosing spondylitis. Study conclusions and caveats: Researchers reportedly found disease-linked clones significantly enriched in matched ankylosing spondylitis synovial fluid. Ankylosing spondylitis blood appeared to be characterized by a TCR beta motif of under ten highly homologous variants.

Library preparation for TCR beta used quantitative 5'-RACE with molecular barcodes. TCRdb redid the calling of the 5' RACE reads with MiXCR, one entry per CDR3 protein. This sample yields more than 500,000 distinct CDR3 sequences, of which 5.3% are seen a single time; roughly 3.2% belongs to the top ten. The V gene lost 8 bases and the J gene lost 0 bases, with 14 bases spanning the gap. The CDR3 totals 15 residues. Germline lookup yields CDR1 LGHDT and CDR2 YNNKEL (reference sequence). On this clonotype itself: As yet, its antigen is unknown.

This receptor was taken from a male donor with ankylosing spondylitis. This sequence joins TRBV3-1 and TRBJ2-1; possibly TRBD2 for D (5 bases). The specimen sequenced was blood, either unsorted or a sorted T cell fraction (not recorded which). This chain's CDR3 is CASAPTRSSYNEQFF. The CDR3 nucleotides read TGTGCCAGCGCCCCAACTAGGAGCTCCTACAATGAGCAGTTCTTC.